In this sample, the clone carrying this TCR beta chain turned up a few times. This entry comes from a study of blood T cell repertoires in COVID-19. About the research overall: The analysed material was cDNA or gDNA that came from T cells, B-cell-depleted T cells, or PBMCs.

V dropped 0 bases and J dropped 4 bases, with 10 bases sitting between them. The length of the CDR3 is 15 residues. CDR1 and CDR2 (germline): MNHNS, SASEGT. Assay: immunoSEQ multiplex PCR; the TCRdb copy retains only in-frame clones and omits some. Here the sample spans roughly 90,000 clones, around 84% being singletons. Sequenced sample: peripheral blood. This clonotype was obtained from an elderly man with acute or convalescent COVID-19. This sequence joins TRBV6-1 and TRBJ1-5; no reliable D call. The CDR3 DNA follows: TGTGCCAGCAGTGAAGCGGGCCCAAGAAATCAGCCCCAGCATTTT. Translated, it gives CASSEAGPRNQPQHF.